A single sample is the source of the 21 T cell receptor beta chains below, sequenced in a study of blood T cell repertoires in COVID-19. Clones were read by immunoSEQ multiplex PCR, and TCRdb kept only the in-frame ones, dropping some. The profile shows approximately 120,000 clones, more than 80% of them singletons. The sample was peripheral blood. These receptors came from a human donor in a cohort sampled during active COVID-19.

The chain employs TRBV6-4 and TRBJ1-6; D is unresolved. CDR1 and CDR2 from the germline V gene are MRHNA and SNTAGT. Trimming took 5 bases from V and 0 from J, leaving 11 bases between them. The CDR3 totals 16 residues. CDR3 DNA sequence: TGTGCCAGCAGTAAGGACGGGGTCTCCTATAATTCACCCCTCCACTTT. Its protein product is CASSKDGVSYNSPLHF.

The chain joins TRBV9 to TRBJ2-3, with TRBD2 as a possible D gene (5 bases). Between the trimmed V and J ends, which lost 4 bases and 4 bases, there was a span of 13 bases. The CDR3 runs 14 residues. Germline assignment: CDR1 SGDLS and CDR2 YYNGEE. This CDR3 is CASSLGPRADTQYF. The CDR3 DNA is TGTGCCAGCAGCCTGGGCCCGAGGGCAGATACGCAGTATTTT.

The CDR3 DNA reads TGTGCCAGCACCACGGGACAGGGTTCTTCCTACGAGCAGTACTTC. Amino acids: CASTTGQGSSYEQYF. The V gene is TRBV28, the J gene TRBJ2-7; 9 bases map to TRBD1. There are 15 residues in the CDR3. The V segment lost 7 bases and the J segment 1 base; nucleotides outside the gene matches: 8. In germline, CDR1 is MDHEN, CDR2 SYDVKM. Together with reference TRBV28 and TRBJ2-7, the CDR3 gives the full variable domain: DVKVTQSSRYLVKRTGEKVFLECVQDMDHENMFWYRQDPGLGLRLIYFSYDVKMKEKGDIPEGYSVSREKKERFSLILESASTNQTSMYLCASTTGQGSSYEQYFGPGTRLTVT.

This clone occurred a few times. The chain joins TRBV27 to TRBJ1-5; 10 bases are a match to TRBD1. J lost 0 bases, V lost 4 bases, and 15 bases had no gene match. CDR1 is MNHEY and CDR2 is SMNVEV in the germline V gene (reference sequence). The CDR3 is 20 residues long. The CDR3 reads CASSSLQTGGSLYSNQPQHF. The CDR3 DNA follows: TGTGCCAGCAGTTCCCTCCAGACAGGGGGCTCCCTTTATAGCAATCAGCCCCAGCATTTT.

The chain recombines TRBV3-1 (or the pseudogene TRBV3-2) with TRBJ1-2; no firm D call. This CDR3 comprises 12 residues. V was cut by 1 base and J by 8 bases, with 8 bases left in between. From germline, CDR1 is LGHDT and CDR2 YNNKEL (reference sequence). The CDR3 protein is CASSQGYRGYTF. CDR3 nucleotide sequence: TGTGCCAGCAGCCAAGGCTACAGAGGCTACACCTTC.

In the case of this clone: One junction end disagrees with the germline gene, perhaps due to a read error. The chain links TRBV11-2 to TRBJ2-3, with D tentatively TRBD1 (6 bases). The CDR3 is made up of 12 amino acids. The germline V gene encodes CDR1 SGHAT and CDR2 FQNNGV. The CDR3 nucleotides are TGTGCCAGCAGCTTAGATCAGGGGTCTCTGGATTTT. It encodes CASSLDQGSLDF.

This chain uses TRBV5-4 with TRBJ2-5; no clear D. This CDR3 is built from 13 residues. CDR1 is SGHNT, CDR2 YYREEE, per germline (reference sequence). The ends were cut back, 0 bases at V and 3 bases at J, with 6 bases in the middle. This CDR3 is CASSLVLEETQYF. In DNA form, the CDR3 reads TGTGCCAGCAGCTTGGTACTGGAAGAGACCCAGTACTTC.

This chain connects TRBV5-5 to TRBJ1-6, with D tentatively TRBD1 (5 bases). This CDR3 comprises 17 residues. Trimming removed 3 bases at V and 0 bases at J, with 13 bases between. CDR1 SGHKS and CDR2 YYEKEE come from the germline V gene (reference sequence). The CDR3: CASSSDISSSYNSPLHF. The CDR3 region has the DNA TGTGCCAGCAGCTCGGACATCTCTAGCTCCTATAATTCACCCCTCCACTTT.

The rearrangement joins TRBV3-1 (or the pseudogene TRBV3-2) to TRBJ2-5; D call uncertain. The germline CDR1 and CDR2 sequences are LGHDT and YNNKEL (reference sequence). The V gene lost 4 bases and the J gene lost 0 bases, with 9 bases spanning the gap. The CDR3 extends over 14 amino acids. CDR3 sequence: CASSPYGYQETQYF. CDR3 DNA: TGTGCCAGCAGCCCTTACGGGTACCAAGAGACCCAGTACTTC.

The V and J genes are TRBV24-1 and TRBJ2-1; the D is unclear. Trimming pared 9 bases from V and 6 bases from J, leaving 8 bases between. CDR1 is KGHDR and CDR2 is SFDVKD in the germline V gene. The CDR3 length is 11 residues. DNA of the CDR3: TGTGCCACCTCAAGAGGCAATGAGCAGTTCTTC. It yields the protein CATSRGNEQFF.

The chain combines TRBV19 with TRBJ1-6; D is unclear. V was shortened by 9 bases and J by 0 bases, with 9 bases between the two germline ends. Looked up from germline, CDR1 is LNHDA and CDR2 is SQIVND (reference sequence). The CDR3 is 14 residues long. The CDR3 loop is CASSLSSYNSPLHF. CDR3 bases: TGTGCCAGCAGTCTTAGCTCCTATAATTCACCCCTCCACTTT.

This CDR3 is CASSPQTHSNYGYTF. CDR3 bases: TGTGCCAGCTCACCACAAACTCACTCCAACTATGGCTACACCTTC. The gene calls are TRBV18 and TRBJ1-2; no definite D call. The V gene's germline CDR1 is KGHSH and CDR2 LQKENI. Trimming left V 1 base short and J 2 bases short, with 11 bases between. This CDR3 is built from 15 residues.

The J gene is TRBJ2-5, the V gene TRBV24-1; 7 bases align to TRBD1. The CDR3 sequence is 15 residues long. V was clipped by 2 bases and J by 2 bases; unmatched bases: 4. Per germline, CDR1 KGHDR and CDR2 SFDVKD. CDR3 in amino acids: CATSDSTGVQETQYF. CDR3 sequence (DNA): TGTGCCACCAGTGATTCCACAGGGGTGCAAGAGACCCAGTACTTC.

The rearrangement uses TRBV4-3 and TRBJ1-5; possible D gene TRBD1, 6 bases. Germline values: CDR1 LGHNA, CDR2 YSLEER. The CDR3 has 15 amino acids. Trimming took 4 bases from V and 3 from J, leaving 13 bases between them. The CDR3 loop is CASSRQAGANQPQHF. The CDR3, as DNA: TGCGCCAGCAGCCGCCAGGCGGGGGCCAATCAGCCCCAGCATTTT.

This clone was counted once. This chain connects TRBV27 to TRBJ2-1, with 10 positions matching TRBD2. The CDR3 has 16 residues. The junction had 8 bases not matched to a gene; V was cut back by 5 bases and J by 4 bases. The germline gives CDR1 MNHEY, CDR2 SMNVEV (reference sequence). The CDR3 DNA follows: TGTGCCAGCAGTCCACGTCTAGCGGGAGTTTACAATGAGCAGTTCTTC. Its protein is CASSPRLAGVYNEQFF.

This chain uses TRBV9 with TRBJ2-3; D remains unclear. The CDR3 is 13 amino acids. V was shortened by 1 base and J by 6 bases, with 9 bases between the two germline ends. CDR1 and CDR2 (germline): SGDLS, YYNGEE. CDR3 nucleotides: TGTGCCAGCAGCGTAAAGTTACGGGATACGCAGTATTTT. It specifies CASSVKLRDTQYF.

The chain couples TRBV20-1 to TRBJ2-1, with no clear D. The CDR3 loop spans 14 amino acids. V lost 3 bases and J lost 4, with 13 bases in between. Germline V gene data show CDR1 as DFQATT and CDR2 as SNEGSKA (reference sequence). Written as DNA, the CDR3 is TGCAGTGCTAGTGTAGGCGGAGCTTACAATGAGCAGTTCTTC. This gives the protein CSASVGGAYNEQFF.

V gene TRBV3-1 (or the pseudogene TRBV3-2) combines with J gene TRBJ2-1, with D tentatively TRBD2 (6 bases). The V gene's germline CDR1 is LGHDT and CDR2 YNNKEL (reference sequence). Trimming pared 3 bases from V and 5 bases from J, leaving 17 bases between. The CDR3 is made up of 16 amino acids. The CDR3 loop is CASSHLGTRPHNEQFF. The CDR3 region has the DNA TGTGCCAGCAGCCACCTCGGGACTCGCCCTCACAATGAGCAGTTCTTC.

This chain links TRBV3-1 (or the pseudogene TRBV3-2) with TRBJ2-7, with 7 bases that match TRBD1. The CDR3 length is 15 residues. J lost 0 bases, V lost 4 bases, and 6 bases had no gene match. In germline, CDR1 is LGHDT, CDR2 YNNKEL (reference sequence). DNA for the CDR3: TGTGCCAGCAGCCCTTCCGGGACAGCCTCCTACGAGCAGTACTTC. This encodes CASSPSGTASYEQYF.

The chain recombines TRBV5-6 with TRBJ1-5; 10 nucleotides line up with TRBD1. There are 15 residues in the CDR3. The trim removed 4 bases at V and 2 bases at J, leaving 3 bases unmatched. Germline CDR1 SGHDT, CDR2 YYEEEE. CDR3 in DNA: TGTGCCAGCAGCACCGGGACAGGGGGCAATCAGCCCCAGCATTTT. It encodes CASSTGTGGNQPQHF.

The chain uses TRBV6-5 and TRBJ1-2; possibly TRBD1 for D (5 bases). V was cut by 7 bases and J by 8 bases, with 17 bases left in between. Germline CDR1 reads MNHEY; CDR2 reads SVGAGI. The CDR3 is 13 residues long. CDR3 coding DNA: TGTGCCAGCAACGGGCAGGGCGTCGGAGGCTACACCTTC. Protein sequence: CASNGQGVGGYTF.